The clone carrying this T cell receptor (beta chain) was recorded once. What it binds is unknown. The data were taken from a study of vaccination and CD4 T cells after COVID-19. Oncomine TCR Beta short-read sequencing was applied to DNA from cultured CD4+ T cells. TCRdb reprocessed the PCR reads via MiXCR and lists one record per CDR3 protein. Here the sample spans 1,500 to 2,000 distinct CDR3 sequences, roughly 70% being singletons. The sample's treatment: roughly 10-day PBMC culture with coronavirus spike peptide pools or control peptides (ViraFEST assay). CD4+ T lymphocytes from the unexposed donor were collected before the COVID-19 pandemic (2011-2018). Trimming pared 5 bases from V and 0 bases from J, leaving 8 bases between. The CDR3 consists of 14 residues. Germline loops: CDR1 SGHTA, CDR2 FQGTGA.

This receptor was taken from a human donor in good health. The chain recombines TRBV7-3 with TRBJ2-1; D call uncertain. Source material: CD4+ T cells from blood, cultured in vitro. CDR3 DNA sequence: TGTGCCAGCAGCGTCTCAAGCTCCTACAATGAGCAGTTCTTC. This translates into CASSVSSSYNEQFF.